The 25 T cell receptor beta chains below all came from one sample that was sequenced in a study of OX40 agonist ivuxolimab in advanced cancers. Clones were read by immunoSEQ multiplex PCR, and TCRdb kept only the in-frame ones, dropping some. Altogether under 65,000 clones are present, approximately 90% being singletons, with the ten largest covering roughly 11%. The specimen comprised CD4+ or CD8+ T cells sorted from blood, sampled in a trial of the OX40 agonist ivuxolimab. These receptors were taken from an adult with an advanced solid tumor such as melanoma, head and neck, liver or kidney cancer.

J is TRBJ1-2 and V is TRBV30; no clear D. Trimming cost V 4 bases and J 0 bases, with 9 bases left between them. Germline CDR1 and CDR2: GTSNPN and SVGIG (reference sequence). The CDR3 length is 13 residues. In nucleotides, the CDR3 is TGTGCCTGGAACGTGGATCCTAACTATGGCTACACCTTC. Encoded protein: CAWNVDPNYGYTF.

The chain carries TRBV2 and TRBJ1-1; TRBD1 is a possible D gene (5 bases). The CDR3 is made up of 15 amino acids. Deletions cut 4 bases from V and 3 bases from J, with 15 bases between. Germline V gene data show CDR1 as SNHLY and CDR2 as FYNNEI. DNA for the CDR3: TGTGCCAGCAGTGGACCCAGGGTTAAGTACACTGAAGCTTTCTTT. Residues: CASSGPRVKYTEAFF.

This rearrangement joins TRBV6-1 to TRBJ1-5; 8 nucleotides match TRBD1. The germline CDR1 and CDR2 sequences are MNHNS and SASEGT. V gave up 0 bases and J gave up 7 bases; unmatched junction bases: 5. The CDR3 runs 15 residues. CDR3 sequence (DNA): TGTGCCAGCAGTGAAGCCGGACAGGGTGGGCAGCCCCAGCATTTT. As protein: CASSEAGQGGQPQHF.

The rearrangement uses TRBV5-1 and TRBJ1-4, with TRBD1 matching over 10 bases. J was trimmed by 8 bases and V by 0 bases; bases with no gene match: 7. The V gene's germline CDR1 is SGHRS and CDR2 YFSETQ. The CDR3 spans 16 residues. CDR3 sequence reads: CASSLVAGTGVEKLFF. Written as DNA, the CDR3 is TGCGCCAGCAGCTTGGTGGCCGGGACAGGGGTCGAAAAACTGTTTTTT.

The V call is TRBV5-1, the J call TRBJ2-5, with 10 bases identical to TRBD2. CDR3 length: 15 residues. V dropped 5 bases and J dropped 5; count of bases not matched to a gene: 9. Germline CDR1 is SGHRS and CDR2 is YFSETQ. CDR3 region: CASREASGSEETQYF. The CDR3 DNA sequence: TGCGCCAGCAGGGAGGCTAGCGGGAGTGAGGAGACCCAGTACTTC.

This rearrangement joins TRBV6-5 to TRBJ1-5; the D gene is possibly TRBD1 (6 bases). Trimming pared 2 bases from V and 0 bases from J, leaving 8 bases between. The CDR3 has 15 residues. CDR1 and CDR2 (germline): MNHEY, SVGAGI. The CDR3 DNA sequence: TGTGCCAGCAGTTACGGACAGTATAGCAATCAGCCCCAGCATTTT. It translates to CASSYGQYSNQPQHF.

The rearrangement uses TRBV4-1 and TRBJ2-1, with 8 bases identical to TRBD1. V was pared by 1 base and J by 8 bases, with 7 bases of the junction left unmatched. The length of the CDR3 is 15 residues. CDR1 and CDR2 (germline): MGHRA, YSYEKL. CDR3 DNA sequence: TGCGCCAGCAGCCAAGGACAGGGGAATGACGATGAGCAGTTCTTC. Translating gives CASSQGQGNDDEQFF.

The chain joins TRBV10-3 to TRBJ2-1; D ambiguous. The CDR3 is made up of 17 amino acids. The germline gives CDR1 ENHRY, CDR2 SYGVKD. V lost 3 bases and J lost 7, with 22 bases in between. The CDR3 coding sequence is TGTGCCATCAGTGATGGTCACGGGCGGCAGGCTCGAAATGAGCAGTTCTTC. Encoded protein: CAISDGHGRQARNEQFF.

The genes are TRBV9 and TRBJ2-2; perhaps TRBD2 as D (7 bases). Germline V gene lookup returns CDR1 SGDLS and CDR2 YYNGEE. Trimming took 0 bases from V and 4 from J, leaving 13 bases between them. The CDR3 extends over 16 amino acids. CDR3 coding DNA: TGTGCCAGCAGCGTAGGGGCCCGGGGGGCCACCGGGGAGCTGTTTTTT. It yields the protein CASSVGARGATGELFF.

Here the CDR3 DNA reads TGTGCCAGCAGCTTAGTGGGCGGCAGCTCCTACGAGCAGTACTTC. It encodes CASSLVGGSSYEQYF. The J gene is TRBJ2-7, the V gene TRBV7-2; D remains ambiguous. CDR1 SGHTA and CDR2 FQGNSA come from the germline V gene. The CDR3 is 15 residues long. The V gene lost 1 base and the J gene lost 0 bases, with 10 bases spanning the gap. Filled out from reference TRBV7-2 and TRBJ2-7, the complete variable domain reads GAGVSQSPSNKVTEKGKDVELRCDPISGHTALYWYRQSLGQGLEFLIYFQGNSAPDKSGLPSDRFSAERTGGSVSTLTIQRTQQEDSAVYLCASSLVGGSSYEQYFGPGTRLTVT.

V and J are TRBV11-2 and TRBJ1-1; D remains unclear. The CDR3 contains 16 residues. The V end was cut by 1 base, the J end by 7 bases, with 19 bases between. CDR1 is SGHAT and CDR2 is FQNNGV in the germline V gene. The DNA for the CDR3 is TGTGCCAGCAGCTTAGCCCGGCGGGGAAGGGAAAGTGAAGCTTTCTTT. Residues: CASSLARRGRESEAFF.

The chain carries TRBV5-1 and TRBJ1-1; D may be TRBD1 (6 bases). Germline V gives CDR1 SGHRS, CDR2 YFSETQ. There are 16 residues in the CDR3. Trimming took 3 bases from V and 1 from J, leaving 16 bases between them. DNA of the CDR3: TGCGCCAGCAGCTCTGCTTCGACAGGAGGGAACACTGAAGCTTTCTTT. The encoded protein is CASSSASTGGNTEAFF.

CDR3 amino acids: CASSLWGAGYGYTF. The CDR3 DNA follows: TGTGCCAGCAGTTTATGGGGGGCCGGGTATGGCTACACCTTC. This chain connects TRBV28 to TRBJ1-2; possibly TRBD1 for D (6 bases). The CDR3 is 14 residues long. With 0 bases removed from V and 5 bases from J, the gap between germline ends came to 10 bases. The germline gives CDR1 MDHEN, CDR2 SYDVKM.

V usage is TRBV5-6 and J usage is TRBJ1-3; D call uncertain. V was cut by 1 base and J by 0 bases, with 5 bases left in between. Germline CDR1 is SGHDT and CDR2 is YYEEEE. The CDR3 is made up of 14 amino acids. The CDR3 DNA reads TGTGCCAGCAGCTTGTTTTCCTCTGGAAACACCATATATTTT. It translates to CASSLFSSGNTIYF.

This clone was seen a handful of times. The chain couples TRBV7-8 to TRBJ2-7, with D possibly matching TRBD1 (6 bases). Germline V gene sequence: CDR1 SGHVS, CDR2 FQNEAQ. The CDR3 has 14 amino acids. With 4 bases removed from V and 2 bases from J, the gap between germline ends came to 12 bases. The CDR3 sequence: CASSSLGGTYEQYF. The DNA of the CDR3 is TGTGCCAGCAGCTCACTAGGGGGAACCTACGAGCAGTACTTC.

The V and J genes are TRBV28 and TRBJ1-3, with D hard to call. There are 16 residues in the CDR3. Germline V gene sequence: CDR1 MDHEN, CDR2 SYDVKM. V shed 7 bases and J shed 0 bases, with 16 bases lying between them. This CDR3 reads CASKRDPASSGNTIYF. As DNA, the CDR3 is TGTGCCAGCAAGCGGGATCCGGCGAGCTCTGGAAACACCATATATTTT. Together with reference TRBV28 and TRBJ1-3, the CDR3 gives the full variable domain: DVKVTQSSRYLVKRTGEKVFLECVQDMDHENMFWYRQDPGLGLRLIYFSYDVKMKEKGDIPEGYSVSREKKERFSLILESASTNQTSMYLCASKRDPASSGNTIYFGEGSWLTVV.

This CDR3 is CASSLGAALGKNIQYF. Written as DNA, the CDR3 is TGTGCCAGCAGCTTAGGGGCGGCCCTAGGCAAAAACATTCAGTACTTC. The V call is TRBV7-6, the J call TRBJ2-4; D is undetermined. CDR1 is SGHVS and CDR2 is FNYEAQ in the germline V gene. The V end was cut by 1 base, the J end by 3 bases, with 13 bases between. The CDR3 runs 16 residues. The full variable domain, completed using reference TRBV7-6 and TRBJ2-4, is GAGVSQSPRYKVTKRGQDVALRCDPISGHVSLYWYRQALGQGPEFLTYFNYEAQQDKSGLPNDRFSAERPEGSISTLTIQRTEQRDSAMYRCASSLGAALGKNIQYFGAGTRLSVL.

The chain has TRBV6-7 and TRBJ1-2; the D is unclear. Being an ORF, TRBV6-7 has a function that is uncertain. This CDR3 comprises 14 residues. Between the trimmed V and J ends, which lost 6 bases and 2 bases, there was a span of 13 bases. CDR3 sequence reads: CASSRATTNYGYTF. The CDR3, as DNA: TGTGCCAGCAGCCGGGCAACAACAAACTATGGCTACACCTTC.

The chain carries TRBV11-2 and TRBJ2-6, with 10 bases fitting TRBD2. Germline CDR1 and CDR2: SGHAT and FQNNGV. This CDR3 has 18 amino acids. Trimming removed 5 bases from V and 0 bases from J; junction bases left unmatched: 7. CDR3 amino acids: CASSQKLAGTSGANVLTF. For the CDR3, the DNA is TGTGCCAGCAGCCAAAAACTAGCGGGGACCTCTGGGGCCAACGTCCTGACTTTC.

V and J are TRBV27 and TRBJ2-5, with unresolved D. The last part of the DNA fits TRBJ2-7 better; the J call may be wrong. Looked up from germline, CDR1 is MNHEY and CDR2 is SMNVEV (reference sequence). The CDR3 runs to 14 residues. The CDR3 spells CASSPGADPYEQYF. CDR3 DNA sequence: TGTGCCAGCAGTCCCGGTGCAGATCCCTACGAGCAGTACTTC.

The chain has TRBV5-1 and TRBJ2-1, with 7 bases matching TRBD1. V dropped 2 bases and J dropped 2; count of bases not matched to a gene: 7. The CDR3 has 16 residues. Germline V gene data show CDR1 as SGHRS and CDR2 as YFSETQ. The CDR3 region is CASSFFGTATYNEQFF. CDR3 in DNA: TGCGCCAGCAGCTTTTTCGGGACAGCCACCTACAATGAGCAGTTCTTC.

This chain joins TRBV15 and TRBJ2-5; TRBD2 is a possible D gene (6 bases). The CDR3 is 14 residues long. Between the trimmed V and J ends, which lost 4 bases and 5 bases, there was a span of 14 bases. The germline V gene has CDR1 LNHNV and CDR2 YYDKDF (reference sequence). The CDR3 nucleotides are TGTGCCACCAGCACCCGGCGGGGTGGCGAGACCCAGTACTTC. This sequence encodes CATSTRRGGETQYF. Filled out from reference TRBV15 and TRBJ2-5, the complete variable domain reads DAMVIQNPRYQVTQFGKPVTLSCSQTLNHNVMYWYQQKSSQAPKLLFHYYDKDFNNEADTPDNFQSRRPNTSFCFLDIRSPGLGDTAMYLCATSTRRGGETQYFGPGTRLLVL.

Concerning this clone: One junction end does not reproduce the germline sequence, and a read error may be involved. CDR3 sequence (DNA): TGCAGCGTCGAAGGACAGGGGATGGAGACCCAGTACTTC. Encoded protein: CSVEGQGMETQYF. V is TRBV29-1 and J is TRBJ2-5, with TRBD1 identical over 9 bases. The CDR3 has 13 amino acids. Germline CDR1 and CDR2: SQVTM and ANQGSEA.

The V and J genes are TRBV28 and TRBJ1-2, with D tentatively TRBD1 (6 bases). This CDR3 has 12 residues. V gave up 6 bases and J gave up 5 bases, with 10 bases separating them. Looked up from germline, CDR1 is MDHEN and CDR2 is SYDVKM. In nucleotides, the CDR3 is TGTGCCAGCAGCTTGACAGGTTATGGCTACACCTTC. As protein: CASSLTGYGYTF.

About this clone itself: This may arise from a read error, as a much more abundant clone is one base away. Other DNA sequences from this sample encode an identical CDR3 as well. J is TRBJ1-5 and V is TRBV2; D remains unclear. Germline V gene data show CDR1 as SNHLY and CDR2 as FYNNEI. The CDR3 extends over 15 amino acids. The CDR3 spells CASSEAQGSNQPQHF. The DNA of the CDR3 is TGTGCTAGCAGTGAAGCGCAAGGGTCGAATCAGCCCCAGCATTTT.